The clone carrying this TCR beta chain was seen many times. Its antigen is not identified. The CDR3 contains 16 residues. V lost 1 base to trimming and J lost 2 bases, with 13 bases between them. CDR1 and CDR2 from the germline V gene are SGHTA and FQGNSA. The data belong to a study of T cell repertoires in cytomegalovirus infection. Study results and limitations: In two of eight donors, the top clonotype was HLA-C-restricted CMV-specific.

TCRdb fed the reads into MiXCR, producing one record per CDR3 protein. This sample yields some 480,000 distinct CDR3 sequences, of which roughly a third are seen a single time; around a sixth belongs to the top ten. This TCR was recovered from a human donor in good health (CMV status not recorded). Some clones in this sample may be carry-over from other donors' samples. The V call is TRBV7-2, the J call TRBJ2-3, with D maybe TRBD1 (7 bases). The sample here was cultured PBMCs, taken from culture after CMV antigen stimulation. The DNA of the CDR3 is TGTGCCAGCAGCTTAGACGGCAGGGGGGCCACAGATACGCAGTATTTT. Its translation is CASSLDGRGATDTQYF. Full variable domain (missing parts from reference TRBV7-2 and TRBJ2-3): GAGVSQSPSNKVTEKGKDVELRCDPISGHTALYWYRQSLGQGLEFLIYFQGNSAPDKSGLPSDRFSAERTGGSVSTLTIQRTQQEDSAVYLCASSLDGRGATDTQYFGPGTRLTVL.